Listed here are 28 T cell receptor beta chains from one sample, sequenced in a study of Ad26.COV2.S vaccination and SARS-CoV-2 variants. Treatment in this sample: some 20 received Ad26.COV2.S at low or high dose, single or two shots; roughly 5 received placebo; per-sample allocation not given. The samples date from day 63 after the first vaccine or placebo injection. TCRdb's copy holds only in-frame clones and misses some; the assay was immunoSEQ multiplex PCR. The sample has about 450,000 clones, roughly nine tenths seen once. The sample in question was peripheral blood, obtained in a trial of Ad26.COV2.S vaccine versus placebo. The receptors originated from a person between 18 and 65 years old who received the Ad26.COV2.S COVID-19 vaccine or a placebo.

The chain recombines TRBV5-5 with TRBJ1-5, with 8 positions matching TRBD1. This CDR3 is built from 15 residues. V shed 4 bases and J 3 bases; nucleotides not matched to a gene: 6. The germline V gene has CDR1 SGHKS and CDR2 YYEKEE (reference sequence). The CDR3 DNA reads TGTGCCAGCAGCCGGGGACAGGCCAACAATCAGCCCCAGCATTTT. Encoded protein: CASSRGQANNQPQHF.

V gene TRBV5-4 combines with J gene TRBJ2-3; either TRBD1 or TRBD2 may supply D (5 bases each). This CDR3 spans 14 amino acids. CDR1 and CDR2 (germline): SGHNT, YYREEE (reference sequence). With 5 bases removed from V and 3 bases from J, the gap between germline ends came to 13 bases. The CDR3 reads CASSEMRGTDTQYF. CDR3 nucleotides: TGTGCCAGCAGTGAAATGAGGGGTACAGATACGCAGTATTTT. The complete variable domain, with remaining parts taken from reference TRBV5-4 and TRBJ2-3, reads ETGVTQSPTHLIKTRGQQVTLRCSSQSGHNTVSWYQQALGQGPQFIFQYYREEENGRGNFPPRFSGLQFPNYSSELNVNALELDDSALYLCASSEMRGTDTQYFGPGTRLTVL.

CDR3 DNA sequence: TGTGCCAGCCTCTGGGAGGCCGACTACAATGAGCAGTTCTTC. Its translation is CASLWEADYNEQFF. The rearrangement joins TRBV2 to TRBJ2-1, with D possibly TRBD2 on 6 matching bases. Trimming cost V 8 bases and J 3 bases, with 14 bases left between them. The V gene's germline CDR1 is SNHLY and CDR2 FYNNEI. This CDR3 is built from 14 residues.

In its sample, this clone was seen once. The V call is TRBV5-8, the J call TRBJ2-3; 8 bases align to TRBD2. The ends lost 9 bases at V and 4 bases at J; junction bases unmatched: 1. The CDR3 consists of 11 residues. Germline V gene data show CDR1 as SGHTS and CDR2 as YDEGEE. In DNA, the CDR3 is TGTGCCACCGGGAGGGCAGATACGCAGTATTTT. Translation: CATGRADTQYF.

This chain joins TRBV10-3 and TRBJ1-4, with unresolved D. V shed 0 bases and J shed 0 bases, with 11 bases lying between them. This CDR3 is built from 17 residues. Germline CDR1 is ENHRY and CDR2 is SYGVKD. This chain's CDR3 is CAISESWQPATNEKLFF. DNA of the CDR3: TGTGCCATCAGTGAGTCTTGGCAGCCCGCAACTAATGAAAAACTGTTTTTT.

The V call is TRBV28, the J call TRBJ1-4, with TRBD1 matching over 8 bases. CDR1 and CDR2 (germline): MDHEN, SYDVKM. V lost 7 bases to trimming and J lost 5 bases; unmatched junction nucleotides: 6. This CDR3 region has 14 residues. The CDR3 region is CASTTRGQNEKLFF. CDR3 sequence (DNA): TGTGCCAGCACCACCAGGGGGCAAAATGAAAAACTGTTTTTT.

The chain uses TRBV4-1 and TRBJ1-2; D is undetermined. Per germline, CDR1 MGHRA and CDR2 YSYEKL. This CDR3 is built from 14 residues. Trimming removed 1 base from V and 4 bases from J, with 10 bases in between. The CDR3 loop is CASSQVLRAYGYTF. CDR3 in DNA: TGCGCCAGCAGCCAAGTATTAAGGGCCTATGGCTACACCTTC.

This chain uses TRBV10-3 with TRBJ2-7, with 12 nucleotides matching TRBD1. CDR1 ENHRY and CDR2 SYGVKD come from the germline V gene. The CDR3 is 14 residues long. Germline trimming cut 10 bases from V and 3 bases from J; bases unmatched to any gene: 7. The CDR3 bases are TGTGCCACCGGGGGGACAGGGGGCTTCTACGAGCAGTACTTC. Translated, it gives CATGGTGGFYEQYF.

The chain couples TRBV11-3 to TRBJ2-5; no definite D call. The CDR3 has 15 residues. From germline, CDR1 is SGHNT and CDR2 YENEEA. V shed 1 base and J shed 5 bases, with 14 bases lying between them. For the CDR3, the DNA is TGTGCCAGCAGCTTAGGGCAGGAGCCTGGGGAGACCCAGTACTTC. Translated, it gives CASSLGQEPGETQYF.

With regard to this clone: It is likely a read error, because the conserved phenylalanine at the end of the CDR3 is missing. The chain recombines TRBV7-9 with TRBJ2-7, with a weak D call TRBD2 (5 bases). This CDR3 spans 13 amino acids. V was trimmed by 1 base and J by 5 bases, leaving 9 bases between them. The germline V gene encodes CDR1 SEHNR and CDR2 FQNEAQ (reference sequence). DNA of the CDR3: TGTGCCAGCAGCTTAGATGAGGGTGACGAGCAGTACATC. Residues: CASSLDEGDEQYI.

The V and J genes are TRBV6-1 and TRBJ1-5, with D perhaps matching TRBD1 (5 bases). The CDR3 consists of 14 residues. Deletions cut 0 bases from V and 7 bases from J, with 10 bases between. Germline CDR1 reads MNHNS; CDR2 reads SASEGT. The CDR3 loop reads CASSEAGERQPQHF. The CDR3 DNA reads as TGTGCCAGCAGTGAAGCAGGGGAGAGGCAGCCCCAGCATTTT.

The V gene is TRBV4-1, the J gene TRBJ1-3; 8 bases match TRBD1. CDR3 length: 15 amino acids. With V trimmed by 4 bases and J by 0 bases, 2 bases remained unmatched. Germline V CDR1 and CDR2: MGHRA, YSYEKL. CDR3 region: CASSLTGVSGNTIYF. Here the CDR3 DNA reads TGCGCCAGCAGCCTGACAGGGGTCTCTGGAAACACCATATATTTT.

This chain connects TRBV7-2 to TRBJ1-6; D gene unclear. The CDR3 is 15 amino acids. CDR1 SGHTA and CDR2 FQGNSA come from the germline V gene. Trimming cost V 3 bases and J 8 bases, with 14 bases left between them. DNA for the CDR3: TGTGCCAGCAGCTTTCGACCAGGAGGATATTCACCCCTCCACTTT. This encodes CASSFRPGGYSPLHF. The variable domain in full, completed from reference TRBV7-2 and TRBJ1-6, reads GAGVSQSPSNKVTEKGKDVELRCDPISGHTALYWYRQSLGQGLEFLIYFQGNSAPDKSGLPSDRFSAERTGGSVSTLTIQRTQQEDSAVYLCASSFRPGGYSPLHFGNGTRLTVT.

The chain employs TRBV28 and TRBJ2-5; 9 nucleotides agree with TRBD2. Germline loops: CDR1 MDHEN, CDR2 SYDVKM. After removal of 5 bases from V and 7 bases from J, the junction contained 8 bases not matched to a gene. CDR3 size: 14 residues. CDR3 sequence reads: CASSPLAGSGTQYF. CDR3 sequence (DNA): TGTGCCAGCAGTCCCCTAGCGGGGTCAGGGACCCAGTACTTC.

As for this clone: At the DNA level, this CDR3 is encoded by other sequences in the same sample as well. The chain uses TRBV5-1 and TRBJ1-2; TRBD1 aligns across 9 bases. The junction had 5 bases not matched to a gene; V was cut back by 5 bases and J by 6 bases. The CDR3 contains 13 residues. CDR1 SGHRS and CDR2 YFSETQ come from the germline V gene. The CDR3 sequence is CASSGGQGNGYTF. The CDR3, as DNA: TGCGCCAGCAGTGGGGGACAGGGTAATGGCTACACCTTC.

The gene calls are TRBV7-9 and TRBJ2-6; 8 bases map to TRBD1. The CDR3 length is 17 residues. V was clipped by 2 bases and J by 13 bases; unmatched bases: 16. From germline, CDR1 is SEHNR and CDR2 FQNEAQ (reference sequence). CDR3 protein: CASSLYPVRDRFDVLTF. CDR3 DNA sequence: TGTGCCAGCAGCTTATATCCCGTCCGGGACAGGTTCGATGTCCTGACTTTC.

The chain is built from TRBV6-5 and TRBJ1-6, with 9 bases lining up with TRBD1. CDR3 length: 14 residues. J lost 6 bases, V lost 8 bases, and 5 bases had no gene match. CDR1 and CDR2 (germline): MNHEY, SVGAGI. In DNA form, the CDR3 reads TGTGCCAGCCAACAGGGGGCGGGTAATTCACCCCTCCACTTT. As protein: CASQQGAGNSPLHF.

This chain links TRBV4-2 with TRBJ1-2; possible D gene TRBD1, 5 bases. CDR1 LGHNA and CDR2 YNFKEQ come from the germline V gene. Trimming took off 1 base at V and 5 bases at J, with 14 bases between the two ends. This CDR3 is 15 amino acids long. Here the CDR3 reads CASSQVRDGGYGYTF. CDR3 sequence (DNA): TGTGCCAGCAGCCAAGTCAGGGATGGGGGGTATGGCTACACCTTC.

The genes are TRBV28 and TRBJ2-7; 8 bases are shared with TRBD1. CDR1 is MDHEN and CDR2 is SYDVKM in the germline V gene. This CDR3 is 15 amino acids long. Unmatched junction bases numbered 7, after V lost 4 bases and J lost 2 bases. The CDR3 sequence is CASSSPDRGAYEQYF. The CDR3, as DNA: TGTGCCAGCAGTTCACCCGACAGGGGTGCCTACGAGCAGTACTTC.

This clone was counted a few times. The DNA of the CDR3 is TGCGCCAGCAGCCAGGATGGACTAGCGGGGGGCCGCACAGATACGCAGTATTTT. Its protein is CASSQDGLAGGRTDTQYF. The V and J genes are TRBV4-3 and TRBJ2-3, with 14 bases fitting TRBD2. Germline CDR1 LGHNA, CDR2 YSLEER. The CDR3 extends over 18 amino acids. V lost 3 bases and J lost 1; bases outside the gene matches: 6.

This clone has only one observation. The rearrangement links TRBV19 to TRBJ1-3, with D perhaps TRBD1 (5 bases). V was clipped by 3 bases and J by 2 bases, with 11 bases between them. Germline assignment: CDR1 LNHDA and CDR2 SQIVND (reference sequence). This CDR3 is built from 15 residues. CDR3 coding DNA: TGTGCCAGTAGTATTGTTCCAGGGACTGGAAACACCATATATTTT. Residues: CASSIVPGTGNTIYF.

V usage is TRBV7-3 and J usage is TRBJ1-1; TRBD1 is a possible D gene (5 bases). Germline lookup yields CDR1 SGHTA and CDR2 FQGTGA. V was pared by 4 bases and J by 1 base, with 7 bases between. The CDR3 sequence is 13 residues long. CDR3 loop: CASSSGQNTEAFF. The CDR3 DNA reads TGTGCCAGCAGCTCCGGACAGAACACTGAAGCTTTCTTT.

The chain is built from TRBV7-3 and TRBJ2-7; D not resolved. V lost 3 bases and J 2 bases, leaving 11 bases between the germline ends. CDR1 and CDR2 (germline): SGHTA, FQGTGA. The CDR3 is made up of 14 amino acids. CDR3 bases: TGTGCCAGCAGCTTCGGCGGATCAACCTACGAGCAGTACTTC. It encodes CASSFGGSTYEQYF. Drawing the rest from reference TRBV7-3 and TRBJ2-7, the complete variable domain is GAGVSQTPSNKVTEKGKYVELRCDPISGHTALYWYRQSLGQGPEFLIYFQGTGAADDSGLPNDRFFAVRPEGSVSTLKIQRTERGDSAVYLCASSFGGSTYEQYFGPGTRLTVT.

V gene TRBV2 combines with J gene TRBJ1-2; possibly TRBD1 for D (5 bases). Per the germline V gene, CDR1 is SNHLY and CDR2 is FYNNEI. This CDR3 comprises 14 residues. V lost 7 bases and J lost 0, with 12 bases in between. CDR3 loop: CASTHDSPNYGYTF. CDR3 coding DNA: TGTGCCAGCACTCACGACAGCCCTAACTATGGCTACACCTTC.

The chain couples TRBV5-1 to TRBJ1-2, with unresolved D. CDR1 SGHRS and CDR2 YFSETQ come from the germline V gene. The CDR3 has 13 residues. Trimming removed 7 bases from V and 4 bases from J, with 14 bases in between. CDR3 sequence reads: CASGEPGLYGYTF. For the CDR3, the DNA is TGCGCCAGCGGGGAACCGGGCCTCTATGGCTACACCTTC. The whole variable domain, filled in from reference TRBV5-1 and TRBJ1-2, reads KAGVTQTPRYLIKTRGQQVTLSCSPISGHRSVSWYQQTPGQGLQFLFEYFSETQRNKGNFPGRFSGRQFSNSRSEMNVSTLELGDSALYLCASGEPGLYGYTFGSGTRLTVV.

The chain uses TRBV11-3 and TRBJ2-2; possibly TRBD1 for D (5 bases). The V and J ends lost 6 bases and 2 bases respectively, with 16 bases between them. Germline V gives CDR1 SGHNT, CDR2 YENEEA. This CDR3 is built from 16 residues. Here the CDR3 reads CASSLFRQSNTGELFF. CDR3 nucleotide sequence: TGTGCCAGCAGTCTATTCCGACAGTCTAACACCGGGGAGCTGTTTTTT. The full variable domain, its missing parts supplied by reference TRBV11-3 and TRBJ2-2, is EAGVVQSPRYKIIEKKQPVAFWCNPISGHNTLYWYLQNLGQGPELLIRYENEEAVDDSQLPKDRFSAERLKGVDSTLKIQPAELGDSAVYLCASSLFRQSNTGELFFGEGSRLTVL.

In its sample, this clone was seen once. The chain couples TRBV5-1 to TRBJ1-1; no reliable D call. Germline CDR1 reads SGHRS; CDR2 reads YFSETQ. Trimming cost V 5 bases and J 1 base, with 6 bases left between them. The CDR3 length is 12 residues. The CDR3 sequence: CASSPQNTEAFF. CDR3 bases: TGCGCCAGCAGTCCTCAGAACACTGAAGCTTTCTTT.

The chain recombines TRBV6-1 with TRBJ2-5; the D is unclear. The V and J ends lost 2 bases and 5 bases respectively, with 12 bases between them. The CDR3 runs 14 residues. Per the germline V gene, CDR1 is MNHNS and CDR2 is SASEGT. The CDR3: CASSERPGRETQYF. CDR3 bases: TGTGCCAGCAGTGAAAGGCCCGGACGGGAGACCCAGTACTTC.